One sample yielded the 16 T cell receptor beta chains listed below, sequenced in a study of chemoradiotherapy in HPV16-positive cancers. Profiled with immunoSEQ multiplex PCR; TCRdb holds only in-frame clones, not every one. The sample yields about 15,000 clones, around four fifths seen once. The biological material was taken from a patient who underwent chemoradiotherapy. The receptors come from a human donor with HPV-associated anogenital cancer.

The chain uses TRBV18 and TRBJ1-5; TRBD1 is a possible D gene (5 bases). CDR1 is KGHSH and CDR2 is LQKENI in the germline V gene. The CDR3 contains 14 residues. Between the trimmed V and J ends, which lost 3 bases and 5 bases, there was a span of 11 bases. CDR3 DNA: TGTGCCAGCTCACCGGGACTCAGGGATCAGCCCCAGCATTTT. It encodes CASSPGLRDQPQHF.

With respect to this clone: Other DNA sequences of this sample code for an identical CDR3. V gene TRBV5-1 combines with J gene TRBJ1-4, with unresolved D. The V gene lost 5 bases and the J gene lost 3 bases, with 5 bases spanning the gap. Germline values: CDR1 SGHRS, CDR2 YFSETQ. The CDR3 runs to 12 residues. DNA of the CDR3: TGCGCCAGCAGTCTGGCTAATGAAAAACTGTTTTTT. This codes for CASSLANEKLFF.

V is TRBV7-3 and J is TRBJ2-3, with D unresolved. Germline V gene data show CDR1 as SGHTA and CDR2 as FQGTGA. The CDR3 is 12 amino acids. Trimming cost V 8 bases and J 1 base, with 7 bases left between them. This CDR3 is CASGGRTDTQYF. DNA for the CDR3: TGTGCCAGCGGCGGACGCACAGATACGCAGTATTTT.

The V gene is TRBV19, the J gene TRBJ1-1, with no clear D. This CDR3 region has 12 residues. Germline V lookup: CDR1 LNHDA, CDR2 SQIVND (reference sequence). Trimming cost V 3 bases and J 4 bases, with 6 bases left between them. This CDR3 is CASSIGLTEAFF. CDR3 bases: TGTGCCAGTAGTATTGGGCTCACTGAAGCTTTCTTT.

This clone occurred a few times. The CDR3 spells CASSLGFGKLFF. The CDR3 bases are TGTGCCAGCAGCTTAGGCTTTGGAAAACTGTTTTTT. The V call is TRBV7-2, the J call TRBJ1-4; D remains ambiguous. Germline V CDR1 and CDR2: SGHTA, FQGNSA. This CDR3 is 12 amino acids long. Trimming shortened V by 1 base and J by 10 bases, and 7 bases separated the two germline ends.

V usage is TRBV27 and J usage is TRBJ1-5, with TRBD1 matching 7 bases. Germline CDR1 MNHEY, CDR2 SMNVEV (reference sequence). The CDR3 sequence is 13 residues long. With V trimmed by 6 bases and J by 5 bases, 4 bases remained unmatched. CDR3 DNA sequence: TGTGCCAGCAGCACAGGGGATTATCAGCCCCAGCATTTT. This gives the protein CASSTGDYQPQHF.

V gene TRBV5-4 combines with J gene TRBJ2-7, with 10 nucleotides matching TRBD2. CDR1 SGHNT and CDR2 YYREEE come from the germline V gene (reference sequence). Germline trimming cut 0 bases from V and 3 bases from J; bases unmatched to any gene: 6. This CDR3 spans 16 amino acids. DNA for the CDR3: TGTGCCAGCAGCTTGGGTAGCGGGGGGCGTGACTACGAGCAGTACTTC. Protein: CASSLGSGGRDYEQYF.

The gene calls are TRBV2 and TRBJ1-2; D gene unclear. The V end was cut by 7 bases, the J end by 0 bases, with 15 bases between. This CDR3 spans 15 amino acids. Germline V gene lookup returns CDR1 SNHLY and CDR2 FYNNEI. The CDR3 coding sequence is TGTGCCAGCACGGAGTATTTCGGAGCTAACTATGGCTACACCTTC. Translating gives CASTEYFGANYGYTF.

The chain joins TRBV9 to TRBJ2-5, with 12 positions matching TRBD2. The J segment lost 4 bases and the V segment lost 7 bases, leaving 5 bases of the junction unmatched. This CDR3 has 14 amino acids. Germline V lookup: CDR1 SGDLS, CDR2 YYNGEE. The CDR3 nucleotides are TGTGCCAGCGGTACTAGCGGGGGGATAGAGACCCAGTACTTC. This codes for CASGTSGGIETQYF.

This chain connects TRBV7-9 to TRBJ2-3; a possible D gene is TRBD1 (6 bases). Trimming stripped 3 bases from V and 2 bases from J, with 18 bases between. The CDR3 is 17 amino acids. Germline V gene lookup returns CDR1 SEHNR and CDR2 FQNEAQ (reference sequence). This chain's CDR3 is CASSFSTLGQPTDTQYF. As DNA, the CDR3 is TGTGCCAGCAGCTTTTCCACATTGGGACAACCCACAGATACGCAGTATTTT.

V is TRBV4-2 and J is TRBJ2-7; TRBD2 agrees at 9 bases. This CDR3 has 14 residues. After removal of 2 bases from V and 4 bases from J, the junction contained 3 bases not matched to a gene. Germline lookup yields CDR1 LGHNA and CDR2 YNFKEQ. In DNA form, the CDR3 reads TGTGCCAGCAGCCAACAGAGCGGGGGGTACGAGCAGTACTTC. Translated: CASSQQSGGYEQYF.

This clone appeared once. The genes are TRBV7-2 and TRBJ2-7, with D perhaps matching TRBD1 (5 bases). Trimming took 1 base from V and 1 from J, leaving 8 bases between them. The CDR3 totals 14 residues. In germline, CDR1 is SGHTA, CDR2 FQGNSA. As DNA, the CDR3 is TGTGCCAGCAGCTTAGAGGGGCTTTCCTACGAGCAGTACTTC. Its translation is CASSLEGLSYEQYF.

The rearrangement uses TRBV30 and TRBJ2-3; D is undetermined. Between the trimmed V and J ends, which lost 4 bases and 6 bases, there was a span of 8 bases. Per the germline V gene, CDR1 is GTSNPN and CDR2 is SVGIG (reference sequence). This CDR3 has 11 residues. The CDR3 DNA reads as TGTGCCTGGAAGACCCAGGATACGCAGTATTTT. It specifies CAWKTQDTQYF.

This clone was counted a single time. V and J are TRBV4-3 and TRBJ2-1; D is unclear. The CDR3 extends over 13 amino acids. Per germline, CDR1 LGHNA and CDR2 YSLEER. Trimming removed 6 bases at V and 8 bases at J, with 14 bases between. The CDR3 DNA sequence: TGCGCCAGCAGACCGTCGGTCCGCTATGAGCAGTTCTTC. This translates into CASRPSVRYEQFF.

This clone was counted only a few times. This sequence joins TRBV5-1 and TRBJ1-4; D remains unclear. V gave up 3 bases and J gave up 14 bases, with 17 bases separating them. The CDR3 is made up of 13 amino acids. Germline V gene lookup returns CDR1 SGHRS and CDR2 YFSETQ. CDR3 in DNA: TGCGCCAGCAGCTCCGGAAAGGGAGTTGGCCTGTTTTTT. Translated: CASSSGKGVGLFF.

DNA for the CDR3: TGTGCCAGCAGAGAGACAGGGGTGAACACTGAAGCTTTCTTT. This translates into CASRETGVNTEAFF. This rearrangement joins TRBV25-1 to TRBJ1-1; 8 bases map to TRBD1. The ends lost 6 bases at V and 0 bases at J; junction bases unmatched: 3. Germline values: CDR1 MGHDK, CDR2 SYGVNS. The CDR3 has 14 amino acids.